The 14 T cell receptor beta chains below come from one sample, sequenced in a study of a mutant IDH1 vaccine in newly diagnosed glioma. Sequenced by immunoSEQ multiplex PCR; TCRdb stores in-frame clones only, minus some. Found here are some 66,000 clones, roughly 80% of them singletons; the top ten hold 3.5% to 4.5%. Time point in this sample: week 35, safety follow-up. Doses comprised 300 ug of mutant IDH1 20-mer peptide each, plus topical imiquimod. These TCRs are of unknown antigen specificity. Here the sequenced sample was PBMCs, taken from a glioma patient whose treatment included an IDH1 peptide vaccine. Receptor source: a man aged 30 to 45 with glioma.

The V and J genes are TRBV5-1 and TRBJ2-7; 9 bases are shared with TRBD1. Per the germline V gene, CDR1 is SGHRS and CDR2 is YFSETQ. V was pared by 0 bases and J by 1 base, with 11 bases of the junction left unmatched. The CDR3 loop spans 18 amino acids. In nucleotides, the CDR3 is TGCGCCAGCAGCTTGGGTTCGGCGACAGGGGGAATATCCTACGAGCAGTACTTC. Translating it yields CASSLGSATGGISYEQYF.

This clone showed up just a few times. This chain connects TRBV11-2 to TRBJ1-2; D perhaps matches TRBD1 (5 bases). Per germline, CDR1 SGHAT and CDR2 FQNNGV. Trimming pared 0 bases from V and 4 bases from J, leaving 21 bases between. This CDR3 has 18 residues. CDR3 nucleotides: TGTGCCAGCAGCTTAGATCTGTTGGGGCCGCCATTCACCTATGGCTACACCTTC. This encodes CASSLDLLGPPFTYGYTF. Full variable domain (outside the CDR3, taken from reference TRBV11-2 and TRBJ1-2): EAGVAQSPRYKIIEKRQSVAFWCNPISGHATLYWYQQILGQGPKLLIQFQNNGVVDDSQLPKDRFSAERLKGVDSTLKIQPAKLEDSAVYLCASSLDLLGPPFTYGYTFGSGTRLTVV.

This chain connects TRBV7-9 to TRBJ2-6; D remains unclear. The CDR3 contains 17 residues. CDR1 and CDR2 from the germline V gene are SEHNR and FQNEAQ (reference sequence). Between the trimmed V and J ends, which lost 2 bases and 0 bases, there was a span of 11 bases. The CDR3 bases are TGTGCCAGCAGCTTATTTATGGAAGACTCTGGGGCCAACGTCCTGACTTTC. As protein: CASSLFMEDSGANVLTF.

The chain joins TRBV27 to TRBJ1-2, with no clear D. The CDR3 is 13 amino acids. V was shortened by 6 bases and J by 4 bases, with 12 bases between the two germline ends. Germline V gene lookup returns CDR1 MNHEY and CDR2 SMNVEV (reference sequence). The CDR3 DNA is TGTGCCAGCAGACCTATTTTAGGCTATGGCTACACCTTC. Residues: CASRPILGYGYTF.

This CDR3 is CASRGTGRNTIYF. The CDR3, as DNA: TGTGCCAGCAGAGGGACAGGGAGAAACACCATATATTTT. The chain carries TRBV6-5 and TRBJ1-3, with 9 bases lining up with TRBD1. The CDR3 is made up of 13 amino acids. In germline, CDR1 is MNHEY, CDR2 SVGAGI. The V gene end was trimmed by 6 bases and the J gene end by 5 bases; junction bases not matched to a gene: 2.

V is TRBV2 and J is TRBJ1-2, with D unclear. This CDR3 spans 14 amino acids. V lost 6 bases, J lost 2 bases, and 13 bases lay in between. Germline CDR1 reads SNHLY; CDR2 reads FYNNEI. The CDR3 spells CASSNNEANYGYTF. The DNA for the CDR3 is TGTGCCAGCAGCAACAATGAGGCCAACTATGGCTACACCTTC.

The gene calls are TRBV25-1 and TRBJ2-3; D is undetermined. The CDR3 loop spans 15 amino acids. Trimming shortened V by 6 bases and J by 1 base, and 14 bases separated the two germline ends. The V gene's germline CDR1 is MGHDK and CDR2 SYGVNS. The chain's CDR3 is CASRPDSFGTDTQYF. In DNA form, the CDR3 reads TGTGCCAGCAGACCTGATAGTTTCGGCACAGATACGCAGTATTTT.

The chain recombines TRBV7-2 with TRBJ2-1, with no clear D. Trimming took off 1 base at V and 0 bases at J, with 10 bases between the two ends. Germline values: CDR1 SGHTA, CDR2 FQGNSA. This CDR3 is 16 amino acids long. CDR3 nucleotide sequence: TGTGCCAGCAGCTTAGATGACGGAGACTCCTACAATGAGCAGTTCTTC. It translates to CASSLDDGDSYNEQFF.

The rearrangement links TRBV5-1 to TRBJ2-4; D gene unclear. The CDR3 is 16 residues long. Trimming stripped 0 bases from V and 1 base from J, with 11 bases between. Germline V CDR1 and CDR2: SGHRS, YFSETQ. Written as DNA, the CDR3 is TGCGCCAGCAGCTTGGCCTGGAATCGGGCCAAAAACATTCAGTACTTC. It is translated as CASSLAWNRAKNIQYF.

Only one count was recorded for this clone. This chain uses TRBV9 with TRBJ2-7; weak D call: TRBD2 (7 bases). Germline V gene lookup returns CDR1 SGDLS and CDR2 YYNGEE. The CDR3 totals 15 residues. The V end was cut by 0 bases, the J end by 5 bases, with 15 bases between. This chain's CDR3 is CASSVGWGGKNEQYF. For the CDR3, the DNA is TGTGCCAGCAGCGTAGGTTGGGGGGGCAAGAACGAGCAGTACTTC.

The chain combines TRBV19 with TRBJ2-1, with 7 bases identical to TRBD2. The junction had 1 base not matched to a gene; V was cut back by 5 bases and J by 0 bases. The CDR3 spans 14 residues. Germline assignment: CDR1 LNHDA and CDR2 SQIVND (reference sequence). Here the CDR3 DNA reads TGTGCCAGTAGTTGGGGGGGCTCCTACAATGAGCAGTTCTTC. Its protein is CASSWGGSYNEQFF.

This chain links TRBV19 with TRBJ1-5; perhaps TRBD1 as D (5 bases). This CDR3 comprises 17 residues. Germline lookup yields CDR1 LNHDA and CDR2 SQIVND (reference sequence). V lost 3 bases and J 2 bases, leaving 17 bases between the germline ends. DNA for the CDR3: TGTGCCAGTAGTATTCAGGGCCGCGTGCTTGGCAATCAGCCCCAGCATTTT. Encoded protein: CASSIQGRVLGNQPQHF.

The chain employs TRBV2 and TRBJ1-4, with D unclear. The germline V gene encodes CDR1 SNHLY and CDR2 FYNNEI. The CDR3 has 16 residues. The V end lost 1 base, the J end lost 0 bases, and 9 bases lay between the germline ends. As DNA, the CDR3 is TGTGCCAGCAGTGAAGGGGAGTACGCAACTAATGAAAAACTGTTTTTT. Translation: CASSEGEYATNEKLFF.

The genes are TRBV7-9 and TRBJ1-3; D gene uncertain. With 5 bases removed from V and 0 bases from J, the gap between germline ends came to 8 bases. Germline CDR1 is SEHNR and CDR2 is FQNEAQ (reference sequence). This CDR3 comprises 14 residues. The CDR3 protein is CASSPRGSGNTIYF. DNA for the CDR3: TGTGCCAGCAGCCCCCGAGGCTCTGGAAACACCATATATTTT.